The clone carrying this T cell receptor beta chain has more than one count but fewer than ten. These data originate in a study of T cell changes during pregnancy in multiple sclerosis. CDR1 and CDR2 (germline): SGHTA, FQGNSA. J was trimmed by 5 bases and V by 5 bases; bases with no gene match: 9. The CDR3 has 17 amino acids. Sequencing used immunoSEQ multiplex PCR; TCRdb keeps in-frame clones, though not all of them. Of some 80,000 clones in the sample, more than 70% are singletons; the top ten hold around 0.9%. The material sequenced was peripheral blood, taken in the first trimester of pregnancy. The rearrangement uses TRBV7-2 and TRBJ2-5, with 15 bases lining up with TRBD2. This receptor was taken from a female donor in good health, enrolled as a control in a pregnancy study. The CDR3 protein is CASSEGLAGGVGETQYF. CDR3 DNA sequence: TGTGCCAGCAGCGAGGGACTAGCGGGGGGTGTCGGCGAGACCCAGTACTTC.